A single sample is the source of the 13 T cell receptor beta chains below, sequenced in a study of cytomegalovirus exposure and HLA in healthy donors. The PCR was carried out with 60 Vbeta primers and 13 Jbeta primers. Generated by immunoSEQ multiplex PCR, the TCRdb table keeps only in-frame clones and is missing some. The sample includes 200,000 to 250,000 clones. Sequencing was performed on PBMCs. The receptors originated from a woman aged 25 to 39 in good health and CMV-seropositive.

The V and J genes are TRBV28 and TRBJ2-1; 11 nucleotides match TRBD2. In germline, CDR1 is MDHEN, CDR2 SYDVKM. This CDR3 contains 16 residues. With 5 bases clipped from V and 6 bases from J, the junction kept 9 bases outside the gene matches. Written as DNA, the CDR3 is TGTGCCAGCAGTACGCGACTAGCGGGGAAACTCAATGAGCAGTTCTTC. Its protein is CASSTRLAGKLNEQFF.

The rearrangement links TRBV7-9 to TRBJ1-1, with D unresolved. Looked up from germline, CDR1 is SEHNR and CDR2 is FQNEAQ (reference sequence). V was clipped by 3 bases and J by 0 bases, with 5 bases between them. CDR3 size: 13 residues. CDR3 nucleotides: TGTGCCAGCAGCTTGAGCTTGAACACTGAAGCTTTCTTT. Amino acid sequence: CASSLSLNTEAFF.

V usage is TRBV12-5 and J usage is TRBJ1-1; D may be TRBD1 (6 bases). This CDR3 spans 16 amino acids. The V gene's germline CDR1 is LGHNT and CDR2 FRNRAP. The V gene lost 0 bases and the J gene lost 4 bases, with 15 bases spanning the gap. The CDR3, as DNA: TGTGCTAGTGGTTTGGTACTGAGGGGAGGGGGCACTGAAGCTTTCTTT. Its translation is CASGLVLRGGGTEAFF.

The chain couples TRBV6-1 to TRBJ1-6, with 8 bases identical to TRBD1. The CDR3 is 17 amino acids. CDR1 is MNHNS and CDR2 is SASEGT in the germline V gene. V was clipped by 1 base and J by 7 bases; unmatched bases: 9. CDR3 coding DNA: TGTGCCAGCAGTGAAGACGGGACAGGTTGGGGCAATTCACCCCTCCACTTT. It translates to CASSEDGTGWGNSPLHF.

The CDR3 spells CSVEDAPTVTYGYTF. In DNA form, the CDR3 reads TGCAGCGTTGAAGACGCCCCGACAGTTACCTATGGCTACACCTTC. The rearrangement uses TRBV29-1 and TRBJ1-2, with D tentatively TRBD1 (5 bases). Germline-derived CDR1 and CDR2 are SQVTM and ANQGSEA. Deletions cut 0 bases from V and 4 bases from J, with 15 bases between. The CDR3 has 15 residues.

The chain combines TRBV28 with TRBJ2-7, with 14 nucleotides matching TRBD2. V shed 6 bases and J 3 bases; nucleotides not matched to a gene: 13. Germline CDR1 reads MDHEN; CDR2 reads SYDVKM. CDR3 length: 18 residues. The CDR3 spells CASRGTHGTSGSIYEQYF. CDR3 nucleotide sequence: TGTGCCAGCAGAGGCACTCACGGGACTAGCGGGAGTATCTACGAGCAGTACTTC.

The chain joins TRBV11-3 to TRBJ2-1; 10 nucleotides match TRBD2. There are 14 residues in the CDR3. Looked up from germline, CDR1 is SGHNT and CDR2 is YENEEA. The junction had 3 bases not matched to a gene; V was cut back by 1 base and J by 9 bases. In nucleotides, the CDR3 is TGTGCCAGCAGCTTAGGGACTAGCGGCAGTGAGCAGTTCTTC. Protein product: CASSLGTSGSEQFF.

The rearrangement links TRBV27 to TRBJ1-6, with D hard to call. Trimming removed 3 bases from V and 4 bases from J, with 7 bases in between. Germline V gene data show CDR1 as MNHEY and CDR2 as SMNVEV (reference sequence). The CDR3 runs to 14 residues. The CDR3 DNA reads TGTGCCAGCAGTTTTCCAGAATATAATTCACCCCTCCACTTT. Its translation: CASSFPEYNSPLHF.

V and J are TRBV29-1 and TRBJ2-7, with a possible D match to TRBD2 (6 bases). The germline CDR1 and CDR2 sequences are SQVTM and ANQGSEA. The CDR3 totals 13 residues. Trimming shortened V by 6 bases and J by 2 bases, and 14 bases separated the two germline ends. The DNA of the CDR3 is TGCAGCGTGGAGGCCCGGGGGACCTACGAGCAGTACTTC. It yields the protein CSVEARGTYEQYF.

The V gene is TRBV7-9, the J gene TRBJ2-3, with D unclear. The CDR3 runs 15 residues. V lost 4 bases and J 0 bases, leaving 11 bases between the germline ends. CDR1 is SEHNR and CDR2 is FQNEAQ in the germline V gene (reference sequence). The DNA of the CDR3 is TGTGCCAGCAGCTCAGCGTTAGCTAGCACAGATACGCAGTATTTT. This gives the protein CASSSALASTDTQYF.

This rearrangement joins TRBV2 to TRBJ1-1; weak D call: TRBD1 (6 bases). V dropped 6 bases and J dropped 2 bases, with 7 bases sitting between them. The V gene's germline CDR1 is SNHLY and CDR2 FYNNEI. The CDR3 has 12 residues. The CDR3 DNA reads as TGTGCCAGCAGGGACAGTAACACTGAAGCTTTCTTT. Translating gives CASRDSNTEAFF.

This chain connects TRBV10-3 to TRBJ1-2, with 8 positions matching TRBD1. CDR3 length equals 15 residues. V dropped 9 bases and J dropped 2; count of bases not matched to a gene: 11. Looked up from germline, CDR1 is ENHRY and CDR2 is SYGVKD. The CDR3 region is CAMTEGAGGNYGYTF. CDR3 nucleotide sequence: TGTGCCATGACCGAGGGGGCAGGGGGCAACTATGGCTACACCTTC.

The rearrangement joins TRBV5-1 to TRBJ2-3, with TRBD2 matching over 10 bases. The length of the CDR3 is 17 residues. CDR1 and CDR2 from the germline V gene are SGHRS and YFSETQ. V gave up 1 base and J gave up 2 bases; unmatched junction bases: 7. For the CDR3, the DNA is TGCGCCAGCAGCTTGAATAGCGGGGGGTCACCCACAGATACGCAGTATTTT. Translated, it gives CASSLNSGGSPTDTQYF.